Listed below are T cell receptor beta chains from one sample, sequenced in a study of T cell repertoires in cytomegalovirus infection. In TCRdb, the reads were re-called with MiXCR into one record per CDR3 protein. The repertoire holds 400,000 or so distinct CDR3 sequences, with roughly a third as singletons. Sequenced input: PBMCs. Receptors originate from a human donor in good health (CMV status not recorded). Some clones in this sample may be carry-over from other donors' samples. Each CDR3 is given with its conserved first and last residue. D genes are given only for firm matches. A clone size is listed for some rows: how often the clone was seen (once, few, many), or a class if it is expanded.

TRBV7-9	NA	TRBJ2-1	many	TGTGCCAGCAGCTTGGGGGCTAAAGGGCAGTTCTTC	CASSLGAKGQFF
TRBV12-3/TRBV12-4	NA	TRBJ1-2	once	TGTGCCAGCAGTTATAGCATTCCCGCTAACTATGGCTACACCTTC	CASSYSIPANYGYTF
TRBV2	NA	TRBJ1-1	few	TGTGCCACCCATGATACGGGGGCGAACACTGAAGCTTTCTTT	CATHDTGANTEAFF
TRBV7-2	TRBD2	TRBJ2-3	many	TGTGCCAGCAGCTTAACCAGCGGGGGGCACGGAGATACGCAGTATTTT	CASSLTSGGHGDTQYF
TRBV15	NA	TRBJ2-1	NA	TGTGCCACCAGCACCCCGTACTCGAATGAGCAGTTCTTC	CATSTPYSNEQFF
TRBV19	NA	TRBJ2-5	NA	TGTGCCAGTAGTTTCCGGGAGTCCGAAGAGACCCAGTACTTC	CASSFRESEETQYF
TRBV19	NA	TRBJ1-5	NA	TGTGCCAGTAGTCGGACAGCGAGAAATCATCCCCAGCATTTT	CASSRTARNHPQHF
TRBV20-1	NA	TRBJ1-5	NA	TGCAGTGCTAGAGTTCCGGGGGGTCTGGGCAATCAGCCCCAGCATTTT	CSARVPGGLGNQPQHF
TRBV30	TRBD1	TRBJ1-5	NA	TGTGCCTGGACGCACGGACAGGGGAATCAGCCCCAGCATTTT	CAWTHGQGNQPQHF
TRBV6-1	NA	TRBJ1-3	NA	TGTGCCAGCAGTGAGGGTAGGACCATATATTTT	CASSEGRTIYF
TRBV2	TRBD1	TRBJ1-5	many	TGTGCCAGCAGGGCCGGGAACAGGGGCGGAATAGACCAGCATTTT	CASRAGNRGGIDQHF
TRBV5-1	NA	TRBJ2-1	few	TGCGCCAGCAGCTTGGTAGGCCTAGCGAGCCATGAGCAGTTCTTC	CASSLVGLASHEQFF
TRBV6-5	TRBD1	TRBJ1-2	NA	TGTGCCAGCAGGACCGGGACAGGGAATGGCTACACCTTC	CASRTGTGNGYTF
TRBV10-3	NA	TRBJ2-3	NA	TGTGCCATCAGGGACGGGACCAATCCAGGTGGTACGCAGTATTTT	CAIRDGTNPGGTQYF
TRBV7-2	NA	TRBJ2-7	many	TGTGCCAGCAGTTTCGAAGGTCACGACTCCTACGAGCAGTACTTC	CASSFEGHDSYEQYF
TRBV28	NA	TRBJ1-6	many	TGTGCCAGCAGTTTGGGTGGAGGGGGCTATAATTCACCCCTCCACTTT	CASSLGGGGYNSPLHF
TRBV12-3/TRBV12-4	NA	TRBJ1-4	NA	TGTGCCAGCAAGCCAGGAGCAACTAATGAAAAACTGTTTTTT	CASKPGATNEKLFF
TRBV7-6	NA	TRBJ1-3	NA	TGTGCCAGCAGCTTACAAGGTCCAGGCCTCTCTGGAAACACCATATATTTT	CASSLQGPGLSGNTIYF
TRBV6-6	NA	TRBJ1-1	few	TGTGCCAGCCAGAGTACAGGCCGGCCCACTGAAGCTTTCTTT	CASQSTGRPTEAFF
TRBV12-3/TRBV12-4	TRBD1	TRBJ1-6	NA	TGTGCCAGCAGCCTCCCCGAGTGGACAGGGTGGAATTCACCCCTCCACTTT	CASSLPEWTGWNSPLHF
TRBV20-1	TRBD1	TRBJ2-7	few	TGCAGTGCTGAGGCGGGACAGGAGACCTACGAGCAGTACTTC	CSAEAGQETYEQYF
TRBV19	NA	TRBJ2-7	few	TGTGCCAGTAGGGCCGCGGGGTCCTACGAGCAGTACTTC	CASRAAGSYEQYF
TRBV5-4	NA	TRBJ2-5	NA	TGTGCCAGCAGCTTGGGAACTAGGGGGGACCAAGAGACCCAGTACTTC	CASSLGTRGDQETQYF
TRBV6-5	NA	TRBJ2-5	NA	TGTGCCAGCAGTTACGGGCCAGGGAGGTACCAAGAGACCCAGTACTTC	CASSYGPGRYQETQYF
TRBV14	NA	TRBJ1-1	NA	TGTGCCAGCAGCCAAGTGGGCAGCATGAACACTGAAGCTTTCTTT	CASSQVGSMNTEAFF
TRBV7-6	TRBD2	TRBJ2-3	few	TGTGCCAGCAGCTTTACTAGCGGGCTTAGCACAGATACGCAGTATTTT	CASSFTSGLSTDTQYF
TRBV7-3	TRBD1	TRBJ1-4	NA	TGTGCCAGCAGCGCGACGCAGGGGGAGAATGAAAAACTGTTTTTT	CASSATQGENEKLFF
TRBV20-1	TRBD2	TRBJ2-1	NA	TGCAGTGCTAGAGATGTGAGCGGGACTTACAATGAGCAGTTCTTC	CSARDVSGTYNEQFF
TRBV7-6	NA	TRBJ2-3	many	TGTGCCAGCAGCTTAAGGTTTAGCGGCGGCACAGATACGCAGTATTTT	CASSLRFSGGTDTQYF
TRBV11-3	TRBD1	TRBJ1-6	few	TGTGCCAGCAGCTCCCTCACCAGGACAGGGGTACATCGGTCACCCCTCCACTTT	CASSSLTRTGVHRSPLHF
TRBV28	TRBD1	TRBJ2-1	NA	TGTGCCAGCAGTTCTAGGACAGGGGGTGTATTGGGCGAGCAGTTCTTC	CASSSRTGGVLGEQFF
TRBV28	NA	TRBJ2-5	few	TGTGCCAGCAGTTTAACGAGCCCAGAGACCCAGTACTTC	CASSLTSPETQYF
TRBV7-2	NA	TRBJ2-7	NA	TGTGCCAGCAGCTTAAGGGGTTCACCAACCTACGAGCAGTACTTC	CASSLRGSPTYEQYF
TRBV7-6	NA	TRBJ1-6	few	TGTGCCAGCAGCTTAGATCGGCTATATTCACCCCTCCACTTT	CASSLDRLYSPLHF
TRBV7-2	TRBD1	TRBJ2-7	many	TGTGCCAGCAGCTTAATCGGGGACAGAATCTACGAGCAGTACTTC	CASSLIGDRIYEQYF
TRBV24-1	NA	TRBJ1-1	NA	TGTGCCACCAGTGATTCATCCCGGGACGGTGCAACGAACACTGAAGCTTTCTTT	CATSDSSRDGATNTEAFF
TRBV6-2/TRBV6-3	TRBD1	TRBJ1-1	NA	TGTGCCAGCAGCCGCCAGGGGGCTCTTGAAGCTTTCTTT	CASSRQGALEAFF
TRBV6-5	NA	TRBJ2-2	few	TGTGCCAGCAGTTACTCAGCGCGCGGGGAGCTGTTTTTT	CASSYSARGELFF
TRBV5-6	NA	TRBJ1-2	NA	TGTGCCAGCAGCCCGGAAGGGGGTTATGGCTACACCTTC	CASSPEGGYGYTF
TRBV4-2	TRBD2	TRBJ2-1	many	TGTGCCAGCAGCCTAATTCCCTCTAGCGGGGGGGCGGACAATGAGCAGTTCTTC	CASSLIPSSGGADNEQFF
TRBV7-8	NA	TRBJ2-5	many	TGTGCCAGCAGCTCCCTTCAGGGGTGGGAGACCCAGTACTTC	CASSSLQGWETQYF
TRBV7-6	TRBD2	TRBJ2-5	many	TGTGCCAGCAGCTTAGGCGGGGGGGGGACCCAGTACTTC	CASSLGGGGTQYF
TRBV28	TRBD1	TRBJ1-4	few	TGTGCCAGCAGCCTCGGGGACAGAGCCCACGAAAAACTGTTTTTT	CASSLGDRAHEKLFF
TRBV11-2	NA	TRBJ1-6	NA	TGTGCCAGCAGCTTAATCGTTTGGCCCCTCCACTTT	CASSLIVWPLHF
TRBV28	TRBD1	TRBJ2-5	NA	TGTGCCAGCAGTCGGACAGGGGGCGAAAGAGAGACCCAGTACTTC	CASSRTGGERETQYF
TRBV11-3	NA	TRBJ1-1	NA	TGTGCCAGCAGCCTAGTGGGGGGCGGTGAAGCTTTCTTT	CASSLVGGGEAFF
TRBV18	TRBD2	TRBJ2-1	NA	TGTGCCAGCTCACCACAGCGGGGGAGGAAGAATGAGCAGTTCTTC	CASSPQRGRKNEQFF
TRBV7-9	TRBD2	TRBJ2-5	NA	TGTGCCAGCAGCTGGCCGGGACTAGATCCAGAGACCCAGTACTTC	CASSWPGLDPETQYF
TRBV23-1	NA	TRBJ1-4	NA	TGCGCCAGCAGTCGGGGCCGGGTTAATGAAAAACTGTTTTTT	CASSRGRVNEKLFF
TRBV7-6	NA	TRBJ1-2	many	TGTGCCAGCAGCTTAGCGGATTCCGGGAACTATGGCTACACCTTC	CASSLADSGNYGYTF
TRBV29-1	NA	TRBJ2-1	few	TGCAGCGTTGACCCGGGACTCGTATTGGGTGAGCAGTTCTTC	CSVDPGLVLGEQFF
TRBV2	NA	TRBJ1-5	NA	TGTGCCAGCAGTGAATCGGGTTGGGGCAATCAGCCCCAGCATTTT	CASSESGWGNQPQHF
TRBV19	NA	TRBJ1-3	once	TGTGCCAGCAAGTTGCGGGGGTTTGGAAACACCATATATTTT	CASKLRGFGNTIYF
TRBV28	NA	TRBJ1-6	NA	TGTGCCAGCAGCCCAGGGGCCTTGTCCTATAATTCACCCCTCCACTTT	CASSPGALSYNSPLHF